A selection of T cell receptor beta chains follows, all from one sample in a study of blood T cells in healthy people across ages. TCRdb analysed the 5' RACE reads with MiXCR anew, one entry per CDR3 protein. The sample consists of about 570,000 distinct CDR3 sequences, 27% of them appearing once. Input material: blood. The receptors derive from an older woman in good health. The CDR3 runs from the conserved cysteine through the conserved F or W. A D gene is named only where the DNA matches it firmly. The size of a clone is reported for some rows only, either as once, few or many, or as a class for expanded clones.

v_call	clone_size	d_call	j_call	cdr3_nt	cdr3_aa
TRBV29-1	many	.	TRBJ2-5	TGCAGCGTTGGGGGATCGTACCAAGAGACCCAGTACTTC	CSVGGSYQETQYF
TRBV11-2	.	.	TRBJ2-3	TGTGCCAGCAGCTTAGTACAGGCTAACACAGATACGCAGTATTTT	CASSLVQANTDTQYF
TRBV29-1	.	.	TRBJ1-2	TGCAGCGCATCGTCCGGGACAACTCTCTATGGCTACACCTTC	CSASSGTTLYGYTF
TRBV7-2	.	.	TRBJ2-7	TGTGCCAGCAGTCGACCTTTTTACGAGCAGTACTTC	CASSRPFYEQYF
TRBV4-1	few	.	TRBJ1-5	TGCGCCAGCAGCCCAGTACAAAGGTTTGGCAATCAGCCCCAGCATTTT	CASSPVQRFGNQPQHF
TRBV7-3	.	TRBD2	TRBJ2-1	TGTGCCAGCAGCTTCCAAGGACTAGCGGGGGGGCAGGGTGAGCAGTTCTTC	CASSFQGLAGGQGEQFF
TRBV7-2	.	.	TRBJ2-5	TGTGCCAGCAGCCCTAAGCCGTTCGAGACCCAGTACTTC	CASSPKPFETQYF
TRBV4-3	.	TRBD1	TRBJ2-2	TGCGCCAGCAGCCAGACGACAGGGGAGGATACCGGGGAGCTGTTTTTT	CASSQTTGEDTGELFF
TRBV10-3	.	.	TRBJ1-2	TGTGCCATCAGGACACCGGTCAGTGATGGCTACACCTTC	CAIRTPVSDGYTF
TRBV15	few	TRBD2	TRBJ2-5	TGTGCCACCAGCAGTTGGGGGGTAGCGGGGATTGAGACCCAGTACTTC	CATSSWGVAGIETQYF
TRBV7-9	.	.	TRBJ1-5	TGTGCCAGCCAGCGGGATTTAGGTCAGCCCCAGCATTTT	CASQRDLGQPQHF
TRBV12-3/TRBV12-4	once	TRBD1	TRBJ1-2	TGTGCCAGCAGCGGACAGGGGGCAACCGGTGTCTACACCTTC	CASSGQGATGVYTF
TRBV20-1	.	.	TRBJ2-3	TGCAGTGCTAGGGGGGGCAGAGATACGCAGTATTTT	CSARGGRDTQYF
TRBV7-2	few	.	TRBJ1-5	TGTGCCAGCAGCTTACCAGGATCCGTCAAGCAGCCCCAGCATTTT	CASSLPGSVKQPQHF
TRBV24-1	few	TRBD1	TRBJ2-7	TGTGCCACCAGTGCGGCAGGGGGCGCCGAGCAGTACTTC	CATSAAGGAEQYF
TRBV13	.	.	TRBJ2-7	TGTGCCAGCAGCCTCTCCTACCGGGACACGGAACCCTACGAGCAGTACTTC	CASSLSYRDTEPYEQYF
TRBV6-1	.	.	TRBJ2-7	TGTGCCAGCAGGGACCGGGGCACAGCCTCCTACGAGCAGTACTTC	CASRDRGTASYEQYF
TRBV6-2/TRBV6-3	few	.	TRBJ1-1	TGTGCCAGCAGCCCCCCCCAGGGTACTGAAGCTTTCTTT	CASSPPQGTEAFF
TRBV9	few	TRBD2	TRBJ2-3	TGTGCCAGCAGCGTCTTATGGACTAGCGGGGACACAGATACGCAGTATTTT	CASSVLWTSGDTDTQYF
TRBV7-2	.	.	TRBJ2-3	TGTGCCAGCAGCTTAGTCTTTGGGGCAGATACGCAGTATTTT	CASSLVFGADTQYF
TRBV28	.	.	TRBJ2-1	TGTGCCAGCAGTTTGTCTCCGGCTAGCGAGTGGTCCTACAATGAGCAGTTCTTC	CASSLSPASEWSYNEQFF
TRBV5-1	.	TRBD2	TRBJ2-5	TGCGCCAGCAGCTTGGAGACTAGCGGGGTCCAAGAGACCCAGTACTTC	CASSLETSGVQETQYF